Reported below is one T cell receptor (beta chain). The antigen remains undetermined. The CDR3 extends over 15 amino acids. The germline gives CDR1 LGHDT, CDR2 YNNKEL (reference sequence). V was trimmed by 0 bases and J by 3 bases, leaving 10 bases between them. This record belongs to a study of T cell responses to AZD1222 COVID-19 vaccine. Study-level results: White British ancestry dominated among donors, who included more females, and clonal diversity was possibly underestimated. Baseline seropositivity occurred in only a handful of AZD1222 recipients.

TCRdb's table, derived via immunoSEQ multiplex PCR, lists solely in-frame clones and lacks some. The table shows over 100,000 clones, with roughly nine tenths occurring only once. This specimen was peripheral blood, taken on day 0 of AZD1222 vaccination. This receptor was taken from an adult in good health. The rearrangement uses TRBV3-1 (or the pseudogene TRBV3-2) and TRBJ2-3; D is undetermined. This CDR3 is CASSQDAHKTDTQYF. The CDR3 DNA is TGTGCCAGCAGCCAAGATGCCCATAAAACAGATACGCAGTATTTT.